This record concerns one TCR beta chain sequence. Its antigen remains undetermined. It has no much larger one-base neighbor in the sample; base qualities were not kept. Interpreted using the paper, the time point label stands for: about 28 days (+/-7) after the second vaccine dose. AZD1222 recipients with second doses at about 4 weeks or about 12 weeks were pooled, because spike-specific TCR depth and breadth did not differ between schedules. Vaccinee samples were obtained from the UK trials COV001 and COV002, which included a single-blind randomized controlled phase 2/3 trial of AZD1222 (ChAdOx1 nCoV-19) in healthy adults. For TCRbeta chain sequencing, PBMC samples from trial participants were taken at day 0 and at day 28 after the second dose. Cut back by 2 bases and 2 bases, the V and J ends lie 14 bases apart. The germline V gene (reference sequence) yields SGHNT for CDR1 and YYREEE for CDR2. The cysteine opens and the phenylalanine closes a CDR3 of 15 amino acids. This entry keeps only the CDR3 DNA: 45 bases, framed from base 1.

The CDR3 regions of human TCRbeta chains were analyzed by immunosequencing. The authors' analysis ran thus. Repertoire TCRs were checked for matches against a reference library of SARS-CoV-2-specific TCRs that had been generated using the MIRA antigen-specificity platform. Breadth was defined as the fraction of unique TCRs that were SARS-CoV-2-associated. Depth was defined as the fraction of total T cells that were SARS-CoV-2-associated. Using the MIRA data, every spike-specific TCR was mapped to the spike region that the TCR reacted to and assigned to either a CD4 or a CD8 class. Log10-transformed breadth and depth values were compared by one-way ANOVA with Sidak's multiple comparisons tests. Imported from immuneACCESS, the table was reduced by TCRdb to in-frame sequences with V and J called. These copies leave out some clones; in studies compared against another copy, an unresolved V gene accounts for under half, and the cause of the remainder is not known. V and J calls plus clone size are reproduced from that table; the DNA served to infer D and trimming. The sample yields about 120,000 clones; about 86% were counted once. Approximately 16% of the sample goes to the ten largest clones.

This specimen belongs to a study of T cell responses to AZD1222 COVID-19 vaccine (dated by TCRdb to the early 2020s). For the study in its entirety: TCR sequencing covered roughly 230 trial participants: 200 to 210 given two doses of AZD1222 and 26 given two doses of MenACWY control vaccine. Trial participants were enrolled by age into 18-55, 56-69 and 70-plus year subgroups, with around 150, 28 and 57 TCR-sequenced participants respectively.

What the research found in general, with its limitations: In the small 56-69-year group, the increase in depth fell short of significance, most likely because of low power. Nearly half of unique spike-specific TCRs reportedly recognized epitopes outside regions mutated in the B.1.351 and B.1.1.7 variants. Because no day 14 peak-response samples were available, the repertoires could be characterized only after the peak T cell response. The whole spike protein was spanned by vaccine-associated CD4 TCRs, and dominant responses were seen in regions 160-218 and 743-854. Participants were mostly white British and included more females than males, and it was suggested by the authors that clonal diversity may have been underestimated. Spike-specific TCR breadth and depth rose significantly after two AZD1222 doses compared with day 0 and with MenACWY recipients. Conclusions about previously exposed vaccinees were limited because only six or seven AZD1222 recipients were SARS-CoV-2 seropositive at baseline.

Here the sequenced sample was peripheral blood, taken 28 days after the second AZD1222 dose. The TCR sequence derives from an adult who received the AZD1222 COVID-19 vaccine. In this chain, TRBV5-4 is recombined with TRBJ2-7; TRBD2 might be the D gene, on 6 matching bases. The CDR3 loop reads CASSFRRDAPYEQYF. Here is the DNA: TGTGCCAGCAGCTTCCGGCGGGACGCTCCCTACGAGCAGTACTTC.